This T cell receptor (beta chain) was profiled in a study of CXCR3-negative and CXCR3-positive naive CD8 T cells (dated by TCRdb to the late 2010s). With respect to the entire study: In total, roughly 130 million TRB reads were obtained, corresponding to roughly 1.5 +/- 0.3 million reads per library. The diversity and physicochemical repertoire analyses included 11 donors pooled from two independent experiments. For the TRBV-TRBJ cluster analysis, the naive subsets came from roughly 5 donors, while the memory cells came from 3 donors. Overall study results and their limits: CXCR3 expression partially decreased after cryopreservation, so most assays used freshly isolated PBMCs. Compared with CXCR3-negative naive cells, CXCR3-positive naive cells had TRB CDR3s with higher hydrophobicity (lower Kidera factor 4), lower energy, and higher strength and volume indices. Because surface CD5, which has been linked to self-reactivity in mice, was comparable between naive subsets, TCR interaction strength was also inferred from TRB CDR3 physicochemical properties. Within the same donor, TRBV-TRBJ usage looked similar between naive CXCR3-negative and CXCR3-positive cells, but memory cells had distinct patterns. Repertoire diversity was comparably high in both naive subsets but much lower in memory CD8+ T cells.

Sequenced on a NextSeq 550. The Human TCR Profiling Kit (MiLaboratory) was used to prepare UMI-labeled 5' RACE TRB cDNA libraries. cDNA synthesis used the entire amount of extracted RNA, and PCR amplification then used the entire amount of cDNA produced. Libraries were prepared in parallel with an identical number of PCR cycles. The study's processing was this. With a requirement of at least two reads per UMI, MIGEC and MiXCR extracted about 50,000 +/- 10,000 unique UMI-labeled TRB cDNA molecules per library. On average, approximately 40,000 +/- 10,000 functional in-frame TRB CDR3 nucleotide clonotypes lacking stop codons were found per library. After downsampling to 5000 UMI-labeled TRB molecules per sample, diversity metrics such as normalized Shannon-Wiener and Chao1 were calculated in VDJtools. For the central five CDR3 residues, VDJtools calculated physicochemical properties weighted by clonotype size, namely interaction energy, strength, volume and Kidera factor 4. After the reads were reprocessed by TCRdb, one entry was made per CDR3 protein sequence, with no DNA. Here the V and J calls rest on TCRdb's processing, not on the authors' analysis. The table for this sample shows 130,000 or so distinct CDR3 sequences. In total, the top ten clones hold 0.4% to 0.5% of the sample.

The CDR3 runs 15 amino acids, cysteine and phenylalanine included. DNA was not recorded. As encoded in the germline V gene, CDR1 is SGHVS while CDR2 is FNYEAQ. For each CD8+ T cell subset, flow sorting was done in triplicate, and 310,000 or so cells per subset went directly into RLT lysis buffer. To exclude memory contaminants, naive CD8+ T cells were stringently defined as CD45RO-CCR7+CD27+CD95-. Using standard density gradient centrifugation, peripheral blood mononuclear cells were isolated from buffy coats. Naive CXCR3-negative and CXCR3-positive CD8+ T cells were flow-sorted using a FACSAria III. An RNeasy Mini Kit was used to extract total RNA from the sorted cells. A note on this clonotype: Its cognate antigen has yet to be identified.

This receptor was identified in a human donor in good health. Some clones in this sample may be carry-over from other donors' samples. The chain uses TRBV7-6 and TRBJ2-1. The specimen sequenced was naive CXCR3+ CD8+ T cells from blood. Taken with the paper, the label for cell subset or site translates to: CD45RO-CCR7+CD27+CD95- naive CD8+ T cells expressing CXCR3 (TNR3+). The CDR3: CASSLAYGEYNEQFF.